Below are 14 T cell receptor beta chains sequenced from a single sample in a study of blood T cell repertoires in COVID-19. Sequencing was performed with immunoSEQ multiplex PCR; in TCRdb, only in-frame clones are kept and a portion is missing. This repertoire shows tens of thousands of clones, more than 65% found once; its top ten account for around 24%. Sequencing used peripheral blood. The receptors derive from a woman aged 45-65 years with acute or convalescent COVID-19.

The chain couples TRBV2 to TRBJ2-7; 8 bases map to TRBD2. The trim removed 3 bases at V and 2 bases at J, leaving 6 bases unmatched. The CDR3 has 15 amino acids. Germline V CDR1 and CDR2: SNHLY, FYNNEI. The CDR3 here is CASSEDGGGPYEQYF. In nucleotides, the CDR3 is TGTGCCAGCAGTGAGGACGGGGGGGGACCCTACGAGCAGTACTTC.

This clone was observed a single time. V is TRBV28 and J is TRBJ1-5; D ambiguous. The CDR3 has 16 amino acids. Germline values: CDR1 MDHEN, CDR2 SYDVKM. The V and J ends lost 2 bases and 2 bases respectively, with 13 bases between them. The CDR3 bases are TGTGCCAGCAGTTTAATCCGGGGTGGTGGCAATCAGCCCCAGCATTTT. The encoded protein is CASSLIRGGGNQPQHF.

This clone was picked up a small number of times. The rearrangement joins TRBV6-5 to TRBJ1-1; a possible D gene is TRBD1 (5 bases). Germline-derived CDR1 and CDR2 are MNHEY and SVGAGI. This CDR3 region has 14 residues. Trimming took off 0 bases at V and 4 bases at J, with 9 bases between the two ends. For the CDR3, the DNA is TGTGCCAGCAGTTACTCGGGGGGACTCACTGAAGCTTTCTTT. Amino acids: CASSYSGGLTEAFF.

The chain is built from TRBV28 and TRBJ1-5; no reliable D call. The germline V gene has CDR1 MDHEN and CDR2 SYDVKM. Trimming took 5 bases from V and 5 from J, leaving 10 bases between them. This CDR3 has 13 residues. The CDR3 nucleotides are TGTGCCAGCAGTAGTACCGCGTATCAGCCCCAGCATTTT. The encoded protein is CASSSTAYQPQHF. The whole variable domain, filled in from reference TRBV28 and TRBJ1-5, reads DVKVTQSSRYLVKRTGEKVFLECVQDMDHENMFWYRQDPGLGLRLIYFSYDVKMKEKGDIPEGYSVSREKKERFSLILESASTNQTSMYLCASSSTAYQPQHFGDGTRLSIL.

V is TRBV7-5 and J is TRBJ2-7; TRBD2 is taken as the D call from the table, unchecked against the DNA. TRBV7-5 is labeled a pseudogene. The CDR3 length is 20 residues. CDR3 residues: CVRSSRVNSGRAIADYEQYF. The CDR3 bases are TGTGTCAGAAGCTCCCGAGTCAATAGCGGGAGGGCCATAGCGGACTACGAGCAGTACTTC.

The chain carries TRBV9 and TRBJ1-6; 8 bases are a match to TRBD1. The CDR3 totals 15 residues. The germline V gene has CDR1 SGDLS and CDR2 YYNGEE. Trimming at V came to 3 bases and at J to 8 bases, leaving 7 bases not matched to a gene. CDR3 region: CASSARQGWDSPLHF. In DNA, the CDR3 is TGTGCCAGCAGCGCCCGACAGGGGTGGGATTCACCCCTCCACTTT.

This clone turned up a few times. This specimen includes other DNA sequences encoding the same CDR3. This chain connects TRBV12-3 or TRBV12-4 to TRBJ1-3; D ambiguous. Trimming pared 3 bases from V and 2 bases from J, leaving 2 bases between. This CDR3 comprises 12 residues. The CDR3 nucleotides are TGTGCCAGCAGTTTCGCTGGAAACACCATATATTTT. Protein: CASSFAGNTIYF.

V usage is TRBV12-3 or TRBV12-4 and J usage is TRBJ2-3; D might be TRBD2 (5 bases). The CDR3 sequence is 13 residues long. Trimming removed 1 base from V and 8 bases from J, with 10 bases in between. CDR3 nucleotides: TGTGCCAGCAGTTTAGAACTAGGCGGTACGCAGTATTTT. It translates to CASSLELGGTQYF.

V and J are TRBV7-3 and TRBJ1-1, with TRBD1 matching 7 bases. Germline V CDR1 and CDR2: SGHTA, FQGTGA. The V segment lost 4 bases and the J segment 3 bases; nucleotides outside the gene matches: 5. This CDR3 spans 14 amino acids. The chain's CDR3 is CASSSMGQYTEAFF. The CDR3 coding sequence is TGTGCCAGCAGCTCAATGGGACAGTACACTGAAGCTTTCTTT.

The genes are TRBV7-6 and TRBJ2-3; 11 bases match TRBD2. J gave up 6 bases and V 5 bases, and 7 bases lay outside the gene matches. Germline V gene lookup returns CDR1 SGHVS and CDR2 FNYEAQ. The CDR3 has 15 amino acids. The CDR3 loop is CASSKLAGETDTQYF. CDR3 bases: TGTGCCAGCAGCAAACTAGCGGGGGAGACCGATACGCAGTATTTT.

The rearrangement links TRBV7-3 to TRBJ2-3; weak D call: TRBD2 (7 bases). Germline assignment: CDR1 SGHTA and CDR2 FQGTGA. The CDR3 extends over 15 amino acids. V lost 5 bases, J lost 0 bases, and 12 bases lay in between. The CDR3: CASSPGGRSTDTQYF. In DNA, the CDR3 is TGTGCCAGCAGCCCGGGGGGCCGGAGCACAGATACGCAGTATTTT.

This chain connects TRBV5-6 to TRBJ1-3; 7 nucleotides agree with TRBD1. The CDR3 sequence is 15 residues long. CDR1 is SGHDT and CDR2 is YYEEEE in the germline V gene. The V gene end was trimmed by 0 bases and the J gene end by 0 bases; junction bases not matched to a gene: 0. CDR3 bases: TGTGCCAGCAGCTTGGGGACAGGCTCTGGAAACACCATATATTTT. Amino acids: CASSLGTGSGNTIYF.

This rearrangement joins TRBV5-6 to TRBJ1-5, with TRBD1 matching over 7 bases. The CDR3 length is 13 residues. Germline CDR1 is SGHDT and CDR2 is YYEEEE. Germline trimming cut 4 bases from V and 8 bases from J; bases unmatched to any gene: 6. CDR3 amino acids: CASSRTGSEPQHF. DNA of the CDR3: TGTGCCAGCAGCCGGACAGGTAGTGAGCCCCAGCATTTT. Filled out from reference TRBV5-6 and TRBJ1-5, the complete variable domain reads DAGVTQSPTHLIKTRGQQVTLRCSPKSGHDTVSWYQQALGQGPQFIFQYYEEEERQRGNFPDRFSGHQFPNYSSELNVNALLLGDSALYLCASSRTGSEPQHFGDGTRLSIL.

The rearrangement uses TRBV9 and TRBJ1-5; maybe TRBD1 (5 bases). CDR1 SGDLS and CDR2 YYNGEE come from the germline V gene. The V end lost 0 bases, the J end lost 8 bases, and 12 bases lay between the germline ends. The CDR3 spans 14 residues. CDR3 sequence reads: CASSVGFGGEPQHF. The CDR3 nucleotides are TGTGCCAGCAGCGTAGGTTTCGGAGGGGAGCCCCAGCATTTT. The full variable domain, completed using reference TRBV9 and TRBJ1-5, is DSGVTQTPKHLITATGQRVTLRCSPRSGDLSVYWYQQSLDQGLQFLIQYYNGEERAKGNILERFSAQQFPDLHSELNLSSLELGDSALYFCASSVGFGGEPQHFGDGTRLSIL.